The rows below give T cell receptor beta chains drawn from one sample of a study of CD8 T cells in Susac syndrome. Using its own MiXCR run on the immunoSEQ multiplex PCR reads, TCRdb lists one record per CDR3 protein. The sample records hundreds of thousands of distinct CDR3 sequences, about 93% being singletons. Specimen: CD4+ T cells from PBMCs. These receptors were obtained from a human donor with multiple sclerosis. Both conserved end residues are trimmed from each CDR3.

TRBJ1-1,TRBV28,ASIPGRGEAF
TRBJ1-5,TRBV29-1,SAGQENQPQH
TRBJ1-1,TRBV7-2,ASSPFQGWAEAF
TRBJ2-2,TRBV2,ASGTQNTGELF
TRBJ2-7,TRBV6-6,ASTQRAQYEQY
TRBJ2-1,TRBV10-3,AITDGLAGVNGEQF
TRBJ2-5,TRBV7-3,ASSLKPKQETQY
TRBJ2-1,TRBV20-1,SALSGRELSYNEQF
TRBJ1-5,TRBV21-1,ASSPPRGGVGSNQPQH
TRBJ2-6,TRBV5-1,ASSLSQQTGANVLT
TRBJ1-3,TRBV18,ASSLSGFSGNTIY
TRBJ1-4,TRBV24-1,ATSDRIGGLF
TRBJ2-3,TRBV5-1,ASSSEGASTDTQY
TRBJ1-2,TRBV5-1,ASSLDGTGVRGYT
TRBJ2-7,TRBV18,ASSPITLYEQY
TRBJ2-7,TRBV30,AWKQDLYEQY
TRBJ1-3,TRBV15,ATSRDVGPGNTIY
TRBJ2-1,TRBV3-1,ASSLSGGGNEQF
TRBJ2-2,TRBV5-1,ASSLLAGTGELF
TRBJ1-2,TRBV9,ASSVYQAVGYGYT
TRBJ1-3,TRBV25-1,ASSEQGTGNTIY
TRBJ1-2,TRBV27,ASSLGPGQGLPDYGYT
TRBJ2-2,TRBV10-1,ASSDNTGELF
TRBJ2-5,TRBV12-5,ASNSGRGGQETQY
TRBJ1-5,TRBV7-9,ASSSDSLNQPQH
TRBJ1-5,TRBV30,AWGGLAQPQH
TRBJ2-2,TRBV29-1,SVTLRQGASTGELF
TRBJ2-1,TRBV7-2,ASSLPGVPLEQF
TRBJ2-1,TRBV20-1,SARARTGGGYEQF
TRBJ1-5,TRBV5-4,ASSQDMAANQPQH
TRBJ2-4,TRBV3-1,ASSHGSLTKNIQY